This T cell receptor (beta chain) was captured in a study of cytomegalovirus exposure and HLA in healthy donors. Study in general: A subsequent analysis reported that the roughly 120 validation repertoires were produced on the same platform that had also been used for the approximately 700 first-cohort repertoires.

About this clone itself: Its antigen is currently unknown.

The CDR3 is made up of 15 amino acids. The germline V and J ends were trimmed by 0 bases and 2 bases, with 10 bases remaining between them. Germline-derived CDR1 and CDR2 are LGHNA and YNFKEQ. Findings of the study overall: Three CMV-associated chains were confirmed in vitro to be specific for CMV antigens. TCR beta chains numbering 150 to 200 were designated cytomegalovirus-associated.

Among the roughly 120 subjects of the validation cohort, separate from the approximately 700-subject first cohort, were the donors. Repertoires were generated with immunoSEQ multiplex PCR, while TCRdb's copy carries only in-frame clones and drops some. In the table there are 65,000 to 100,000 clones, 93% of which are singletons. The rearrangement links TRBV4-2 to TRBJ1-2; D gene uncertain. The sequenced material came from PBMCs. The receptor was derived from a woman aged 30 to 39 in good health and CMV-seronegative. CDR3 in amino acids: CASSQERHSNYGYTF. DNA for the CDR3: TGTGCCAGCAGCCAAGAGAGACATTCCAACTATGGCTACACCTTC.